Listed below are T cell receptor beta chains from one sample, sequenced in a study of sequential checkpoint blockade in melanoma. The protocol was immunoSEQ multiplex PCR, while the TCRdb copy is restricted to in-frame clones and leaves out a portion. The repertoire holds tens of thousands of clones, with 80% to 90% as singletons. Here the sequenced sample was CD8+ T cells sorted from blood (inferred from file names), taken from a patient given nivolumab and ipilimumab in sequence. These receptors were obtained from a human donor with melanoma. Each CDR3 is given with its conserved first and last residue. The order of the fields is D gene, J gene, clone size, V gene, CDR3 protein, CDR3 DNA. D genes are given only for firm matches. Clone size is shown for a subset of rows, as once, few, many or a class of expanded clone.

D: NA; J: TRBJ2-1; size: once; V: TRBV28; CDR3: CASSLEGPYNEQFF; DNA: TGTGCCAGCAGTCTGGAGGGTCCCTACAATGAGCAGTTCTTC
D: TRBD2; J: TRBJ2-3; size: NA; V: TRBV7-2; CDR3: CASGGADTQYF; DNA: TGTGCCAGCGGGGGGGCAGATACGCAGTATTTT
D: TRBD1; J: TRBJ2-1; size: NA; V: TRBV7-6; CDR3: CASSPGQGARYNEQFF; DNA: TGTGCCAGCAGCCCGGGACAGGGGGCGCGATACAATGAGCAGTTCTTC
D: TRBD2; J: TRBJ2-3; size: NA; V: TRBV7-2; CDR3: CASSLGVAGGPGDTQYF; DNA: TGTGCCAGCAGCTTAGGGGTGGCGGGAGGGCCGGGGGATACGCAGTATTTT
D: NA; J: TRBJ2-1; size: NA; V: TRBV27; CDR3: CASSSRSMEQFF; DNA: TGTGCCAGCAGTTCTCGTAGTATGGAGCAGTTCTTC
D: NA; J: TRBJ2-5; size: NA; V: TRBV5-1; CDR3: CASSSLGVLETQYF; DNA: TGCGCCAGCAGCTCCCTCGGGGTTTTAGAGACCCAGTACTTC
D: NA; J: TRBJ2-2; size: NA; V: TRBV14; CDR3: CASSQESGELFF; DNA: TGTGCCAGCAGCCAAGAGTCGGGGGAGCTGTTTTTT
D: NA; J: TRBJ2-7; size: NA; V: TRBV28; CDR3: CASSLSPRDITYEQYF; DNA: TGTGCCAGCAGTTTGTCCCCCCGGGACATAACCTACGAGCAGTACTTC
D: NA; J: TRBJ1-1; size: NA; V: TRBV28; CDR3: CASSLAGHTEAFF; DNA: TGTGCCAGCAGTTTAGCAGGGCACACTGAAGCTTTCTTT
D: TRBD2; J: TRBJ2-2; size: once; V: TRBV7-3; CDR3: CASSPLSGKSAGELFF; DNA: TGTGCCAGCAGTCCCCTTAGCGGGAAATCCGCCGGGGAGCTGTTTTTT
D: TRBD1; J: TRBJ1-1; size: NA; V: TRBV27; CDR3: CASMRGGEGTEAFF; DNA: TGTGCCAGCATGCGAGGGGGCGAGGGCACTGAAGCTTTCTTT
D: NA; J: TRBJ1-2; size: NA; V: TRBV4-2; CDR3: CASSIRGELYGYTF; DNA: TGTGCCAGCAGCATCAGGGGTGAACTCTATGGCTACACCTTC
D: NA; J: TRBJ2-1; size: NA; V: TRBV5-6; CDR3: CASSFNGQSSYNEQFF; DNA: TGTGCCAGCAGTTTCAACGGACAGAGCTCCTACAATGAGCAGTTCTTC
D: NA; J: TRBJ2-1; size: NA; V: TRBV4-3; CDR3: CASSHSRANEQFF; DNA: TGCGCCAGCAGCCATTCCAGGGCCAATGAGCAGTTCTTC
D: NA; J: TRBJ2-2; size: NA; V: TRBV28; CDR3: CASSLWSGRNTGELFF; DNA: TGTGCCAGCAGTTTATGGTCGGGGAGGAACACCGGGGAGCTGTTTTTT
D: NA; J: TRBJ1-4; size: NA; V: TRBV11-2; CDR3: CASSSFPATNEKLFF; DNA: TGTGCCAGCAGCTCTTTTCCTGCAACTAATGAAAAACTGTTTTTT
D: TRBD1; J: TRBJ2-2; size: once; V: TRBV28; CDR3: CASSRGQFTGELFF; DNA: TGTGCCAGCAGTAGGGGACAGTTTACCGGGGAGCTGTTTTTT
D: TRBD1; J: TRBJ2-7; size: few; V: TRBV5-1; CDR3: CASSLRDSYSYEQYF; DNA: TGCGCCAGCAGCCTCCGGGACAGCTATTCCTACGAGCAGTACTTC
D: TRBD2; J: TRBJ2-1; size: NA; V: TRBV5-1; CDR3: CASSLSSGVNNEQFF; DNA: TGCGCCAGCAGCCTATCTAGCGGGGTAAACAATGAGCAGTTCTTC
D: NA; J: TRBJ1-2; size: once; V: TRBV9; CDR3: CASSDQGSGYTF; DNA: TGTGCCAGCAGCGACCAGGGTTCCGGCTACACCTTC
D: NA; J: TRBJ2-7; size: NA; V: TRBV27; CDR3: CASSLSRGYSYEQYF; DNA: TGTGCCAGCAGTTTATCAAGGGGGTACTCCTACGAGCAGTACTTC
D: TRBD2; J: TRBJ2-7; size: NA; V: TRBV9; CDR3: CASSVGTSGSGEQYF; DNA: TGTGCCAGCAGCGTTGGGACTAGCGGGAGCGGGGAGCAGTACTTC
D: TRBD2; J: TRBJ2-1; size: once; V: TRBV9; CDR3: CASSGSGRGVSEQFF; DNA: TGTGCCAGCAGCGGGAGCGGGAGAGGGGTCAGTGAGCAGTTCTTC